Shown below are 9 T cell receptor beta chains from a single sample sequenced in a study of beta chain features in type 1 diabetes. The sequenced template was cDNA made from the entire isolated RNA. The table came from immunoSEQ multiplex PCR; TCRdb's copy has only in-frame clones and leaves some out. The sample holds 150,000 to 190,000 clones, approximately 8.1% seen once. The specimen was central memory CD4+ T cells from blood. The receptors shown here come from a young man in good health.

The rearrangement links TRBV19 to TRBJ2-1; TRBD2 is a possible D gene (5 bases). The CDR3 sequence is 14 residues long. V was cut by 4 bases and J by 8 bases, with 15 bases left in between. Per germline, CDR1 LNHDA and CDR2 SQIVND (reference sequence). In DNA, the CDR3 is TGTGCCAGTAGTACCCAGCTTCCAGCGGATGAGCAGTTCTTC. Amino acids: CASSTQLPADEQFF. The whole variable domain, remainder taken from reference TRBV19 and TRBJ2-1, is DGGITQSPKYLFRKEGQNVTLSCEQNLNHDAMYWYRQDPGQGLRLIYYSQIVNDFQKGDIAEGYSVSREKKESFPLTVTSAQKNPTAFYLCASSTQLPADEQFFGPGTRLTVL.

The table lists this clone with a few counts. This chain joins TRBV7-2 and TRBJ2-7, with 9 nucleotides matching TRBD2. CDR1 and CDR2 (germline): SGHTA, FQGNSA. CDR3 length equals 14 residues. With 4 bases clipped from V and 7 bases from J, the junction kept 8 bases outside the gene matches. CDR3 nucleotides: TGTGCCAGCAGCTATGGGACTAGCAAAGAAGAGCAGTACTTC. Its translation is CASSYGTSKEEQYF.

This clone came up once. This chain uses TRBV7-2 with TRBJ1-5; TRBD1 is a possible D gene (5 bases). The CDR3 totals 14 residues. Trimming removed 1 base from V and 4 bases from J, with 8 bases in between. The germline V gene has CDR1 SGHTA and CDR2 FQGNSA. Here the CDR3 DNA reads TGTGCCAGCAGCTTAGGGGGCTTTAATCAGCCCCAGCATTTT. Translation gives CASSLGGFNQPQHF.

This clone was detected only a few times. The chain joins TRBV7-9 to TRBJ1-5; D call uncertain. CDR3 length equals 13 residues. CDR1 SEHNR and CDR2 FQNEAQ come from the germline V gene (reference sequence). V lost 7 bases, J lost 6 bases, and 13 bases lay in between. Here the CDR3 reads CASTPGGSQPQHF. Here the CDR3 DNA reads TGTGCCAGCACCCCTGGAGGGTCTCAGCCCCAGCATTTT.

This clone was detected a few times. DNA for the CDR3: TGTGCCAGCAGCCAAGATAGACAGGGGGTTACCCTAACCTACGAGCAGTACTTC. Its protein product is CASSQDRQGVTLTYEQYF. The J gene is TRBJ2-7, the V gene TRBV4-2; 9 nucleotides agree with TRBD1. The CDR3 length is 18 residues. Germline V gene sequence: CDR1 LGHNA, CDR2 YNFKEQ. J gave up 2 bases and V 0 bases, and 11 bases lay outside the gene matches.

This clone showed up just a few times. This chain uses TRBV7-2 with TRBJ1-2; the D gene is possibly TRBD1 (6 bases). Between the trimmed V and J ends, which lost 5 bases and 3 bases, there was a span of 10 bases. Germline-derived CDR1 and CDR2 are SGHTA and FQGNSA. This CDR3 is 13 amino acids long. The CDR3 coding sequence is TGTGCCAGCAGCCCACAGGGTGACTATGGCTACACCTTC. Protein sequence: CASSPQGDYGYTF.

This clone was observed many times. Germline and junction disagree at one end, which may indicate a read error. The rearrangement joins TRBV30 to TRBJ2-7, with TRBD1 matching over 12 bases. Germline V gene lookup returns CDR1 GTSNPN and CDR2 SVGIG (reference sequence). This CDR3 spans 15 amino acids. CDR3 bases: TGTGCCTGGAGCAGGGGACAGGGGGCCTCCGACGAGCAGTACTTC. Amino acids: CAWSRGQGASDEQYF.

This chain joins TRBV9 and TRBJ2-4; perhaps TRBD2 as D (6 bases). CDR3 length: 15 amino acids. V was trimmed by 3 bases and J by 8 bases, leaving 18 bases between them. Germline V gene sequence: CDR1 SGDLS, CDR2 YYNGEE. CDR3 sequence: CASSDNSGPGDIQYF. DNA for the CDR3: TGTGCCAGCAGCGATAACTCAGGACCGGGGGACATTCAGTACTTC. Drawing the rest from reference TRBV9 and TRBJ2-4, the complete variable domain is DSGVTQTPKHLITATGQRVTLRCSPRSGDLSVYWYQQSLDQGLQFLIQYYNGEERAKGNILERFSAQQFPDLHSELNLSSLELGDSALYFCASSDNSGPGDIQYFGAGTRLSVL.

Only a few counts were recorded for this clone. The CDR3 sequence is CASSLGTGDEQYF. The CDR3 region has the DNA TGCGCCAGCAGCCTCGGGACAGGGGACGAGCAGTACTTC. This chain connects TRBV4-1 to TRBJ2-7; 10 nucleotides line up with TRBD1. Germline CDR1 is MGHRA and CDR2 is YSYEKL. The CDR3 covers 13 residues. With V trimmed by 4 bases and J by 5 bases, 2 bases remained unmatched.